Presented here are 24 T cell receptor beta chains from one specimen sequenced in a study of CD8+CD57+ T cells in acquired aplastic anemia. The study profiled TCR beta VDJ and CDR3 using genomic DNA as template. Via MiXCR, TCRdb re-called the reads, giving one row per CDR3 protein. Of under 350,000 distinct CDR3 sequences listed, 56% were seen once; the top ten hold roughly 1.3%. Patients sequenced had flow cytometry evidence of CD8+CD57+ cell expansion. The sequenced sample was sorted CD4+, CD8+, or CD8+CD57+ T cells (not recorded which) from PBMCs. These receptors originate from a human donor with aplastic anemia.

The CDR3 DNA reads TGCAGCATATGGGGTGGGAGGACCCCCGGGGAGCTGTTTTTT. Translating it yields CSIWGGRTPGELFF. V is TRBV29-1 and J is TRBJ2-2; tentatively, D is TRBD2 (6 bases). The CDR3 length is 14 residues. Germline lookup yields CDR1 SQVTM and CDR2 ANQGSEA. V was shortened by 8 bases and J by 6 bases, with 19 bases between the two germline ends.

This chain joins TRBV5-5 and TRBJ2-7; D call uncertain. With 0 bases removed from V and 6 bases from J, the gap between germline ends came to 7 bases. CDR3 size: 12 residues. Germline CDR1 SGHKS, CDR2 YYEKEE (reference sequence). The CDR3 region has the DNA TGTGCCAGCAGCTTGGCCCTACGCGAGCAGTACTTC. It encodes CASSLALREQYF.

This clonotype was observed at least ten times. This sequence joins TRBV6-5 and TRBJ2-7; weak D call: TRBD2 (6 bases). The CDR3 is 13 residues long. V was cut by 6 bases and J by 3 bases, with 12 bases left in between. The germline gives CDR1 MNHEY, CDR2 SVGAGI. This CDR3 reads CASRFGSFYEQYF. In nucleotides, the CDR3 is TGTGCCAGCAGATTCGGGAGTTTCTACGAGCAGTACTTC.

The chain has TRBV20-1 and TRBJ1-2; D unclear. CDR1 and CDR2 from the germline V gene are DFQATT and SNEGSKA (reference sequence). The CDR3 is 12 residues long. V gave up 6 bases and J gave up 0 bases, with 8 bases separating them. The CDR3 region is CSARQANYGYTF. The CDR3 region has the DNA TGCAGTGCCCGGCAAGCTAACTATGGCTACACCTTC.

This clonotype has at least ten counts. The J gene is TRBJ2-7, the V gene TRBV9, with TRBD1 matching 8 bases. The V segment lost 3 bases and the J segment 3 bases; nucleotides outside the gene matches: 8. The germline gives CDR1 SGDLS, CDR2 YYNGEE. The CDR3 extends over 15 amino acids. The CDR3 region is CASSARQGTLYEQYF. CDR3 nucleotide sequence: TGTGCCAGCAGCGCTAGACAGGGGACCCTCTACGAGCAGTACTTC.

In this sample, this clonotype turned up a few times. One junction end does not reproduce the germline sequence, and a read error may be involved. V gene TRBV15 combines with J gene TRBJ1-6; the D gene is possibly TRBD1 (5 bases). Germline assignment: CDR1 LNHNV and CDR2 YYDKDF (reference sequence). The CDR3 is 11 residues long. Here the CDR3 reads CATGRDSPLHF. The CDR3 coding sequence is TGTGCCACCGGCAGGGATTCACCCCTCCACTTT.

CDR3 protein: CAISEPDYRLGEQYF. CDR3 DNA: TGTGCCATCAGTGAGCCTGACTATCGACTTGGCGAGCAGTACTTC. V and J are TRBV10-3 and TRBJ2-7, with a tentative D call TRBD2 (5 bases). The CDR3 extends over 15 amino acids. The germline V gene has CDR1 ENHRY and CDR2 SYGVKD. Trimming left V 2 bases short and J 6 bases short, with 17 bases between.

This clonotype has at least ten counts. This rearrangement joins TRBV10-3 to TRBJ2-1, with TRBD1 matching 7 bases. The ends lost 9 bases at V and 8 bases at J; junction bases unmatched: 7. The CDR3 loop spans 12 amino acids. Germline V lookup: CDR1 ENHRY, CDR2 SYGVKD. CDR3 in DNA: TGTGCCATGAGTTTACAGGGGTATGAGCAGTTCTTC. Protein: CAMSLQGYEQFF.

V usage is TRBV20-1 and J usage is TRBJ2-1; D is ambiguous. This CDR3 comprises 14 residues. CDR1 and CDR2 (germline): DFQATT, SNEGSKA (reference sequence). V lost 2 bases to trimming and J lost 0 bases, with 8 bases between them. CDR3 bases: TGCAGTGCTAGACTGCGCTACTCCTACAATGAGCAGTTCTTC. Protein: CSARLRYSYNEQFF.

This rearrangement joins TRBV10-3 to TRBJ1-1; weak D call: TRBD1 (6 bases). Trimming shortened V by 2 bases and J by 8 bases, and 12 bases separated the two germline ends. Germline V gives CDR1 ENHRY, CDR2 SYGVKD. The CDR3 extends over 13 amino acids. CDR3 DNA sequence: TGTGCCATCAGTGAGGGGGGGGGGCCCGAAGCTTTCTTT. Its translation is CAISEGGGPEAFF.

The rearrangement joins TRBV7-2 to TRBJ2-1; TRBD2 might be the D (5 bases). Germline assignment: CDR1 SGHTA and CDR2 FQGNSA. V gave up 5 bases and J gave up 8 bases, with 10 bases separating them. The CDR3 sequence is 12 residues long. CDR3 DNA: TGTGCCAGCAGCCCACGGACTTATGAGCAGTTCTTC. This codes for CASSPRTYEQFF.

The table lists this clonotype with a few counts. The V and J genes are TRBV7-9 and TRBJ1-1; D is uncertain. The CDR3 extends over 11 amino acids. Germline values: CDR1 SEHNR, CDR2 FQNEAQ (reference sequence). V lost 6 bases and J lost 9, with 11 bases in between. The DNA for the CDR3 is TGTGCCAGCAGTGGCAGCCTCAAAGCTTTCTTT. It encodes CASSGSLKAFF.

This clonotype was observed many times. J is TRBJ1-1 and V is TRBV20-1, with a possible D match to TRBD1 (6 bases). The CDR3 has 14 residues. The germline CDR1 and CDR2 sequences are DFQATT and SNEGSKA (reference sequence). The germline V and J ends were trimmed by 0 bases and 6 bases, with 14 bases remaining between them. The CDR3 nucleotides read TGCAGTGCTAGAGATGATAAGGAGGGGGCTGAAGCTTTCTTT. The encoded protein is CSARDDKEGAEAFF.

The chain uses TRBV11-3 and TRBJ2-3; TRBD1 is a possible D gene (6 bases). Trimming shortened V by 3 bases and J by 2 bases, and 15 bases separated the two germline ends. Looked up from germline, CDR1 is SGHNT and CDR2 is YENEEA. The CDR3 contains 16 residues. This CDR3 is CASSFGGGQTTDTQYF. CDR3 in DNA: TGTGCCAGCAGCTTTGGGGGCGGACAGACCACAGATACGCAGTATTTT.

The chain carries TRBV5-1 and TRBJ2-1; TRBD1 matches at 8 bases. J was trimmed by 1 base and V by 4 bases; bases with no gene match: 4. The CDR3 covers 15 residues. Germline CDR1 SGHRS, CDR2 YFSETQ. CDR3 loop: CASSTRTGSYNEQFF. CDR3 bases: TGCGCCAGCAGCACTCGGACAGGGTCCTACAATGAGCAGTTCTTC.

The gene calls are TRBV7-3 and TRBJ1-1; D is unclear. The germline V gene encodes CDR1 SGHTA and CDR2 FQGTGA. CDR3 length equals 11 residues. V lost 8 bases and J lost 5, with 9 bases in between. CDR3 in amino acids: CASGVWTEAFF. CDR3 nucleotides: TGTGCCAGCGGAGTTTGGACTGAAGCTTTCTTT.

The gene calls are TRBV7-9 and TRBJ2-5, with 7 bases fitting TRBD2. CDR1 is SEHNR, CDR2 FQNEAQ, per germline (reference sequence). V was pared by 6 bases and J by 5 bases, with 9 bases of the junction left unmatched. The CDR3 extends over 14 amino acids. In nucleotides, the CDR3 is TGTGCCAGCAGACGAGTTGGGGGGGGGGAGACCCAGTACTTC. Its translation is CASRRVGGGETQYF.

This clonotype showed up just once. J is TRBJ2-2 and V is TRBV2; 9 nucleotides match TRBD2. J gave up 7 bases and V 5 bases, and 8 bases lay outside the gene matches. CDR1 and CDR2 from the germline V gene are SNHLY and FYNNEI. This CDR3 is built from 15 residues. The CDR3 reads CASSFKRGVSGELFF. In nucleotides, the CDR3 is TGTGCCAGCAGTTTTAAGCGGGGGGTGAGCGGGGAGCTGTTTTTT.

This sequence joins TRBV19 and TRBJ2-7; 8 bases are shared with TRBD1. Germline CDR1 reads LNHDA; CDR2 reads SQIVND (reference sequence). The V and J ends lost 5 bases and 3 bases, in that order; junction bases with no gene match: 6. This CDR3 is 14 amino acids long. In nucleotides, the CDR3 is TGTGCCAGTAGTCCCCAGGGGACAGGCTACGAGCAGTACTTC. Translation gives CASSPQGTGYEQYF.

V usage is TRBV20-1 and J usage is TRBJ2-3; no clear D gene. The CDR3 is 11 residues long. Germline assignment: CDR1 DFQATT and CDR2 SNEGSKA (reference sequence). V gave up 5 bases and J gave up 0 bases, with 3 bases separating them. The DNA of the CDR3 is TGCAGTGCTCCCAGCACAGATACGCAGTATTTT. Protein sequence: CSAPSTDTQYF.

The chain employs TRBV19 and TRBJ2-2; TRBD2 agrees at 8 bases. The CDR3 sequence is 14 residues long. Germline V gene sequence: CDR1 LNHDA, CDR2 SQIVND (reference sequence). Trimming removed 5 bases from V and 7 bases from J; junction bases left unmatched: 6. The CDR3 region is CASSRSGKVGELFF. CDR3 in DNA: TGTGCCAGTAGTCGTAGCGGGAAAGTCGGGGAGCTGTTTTTT.

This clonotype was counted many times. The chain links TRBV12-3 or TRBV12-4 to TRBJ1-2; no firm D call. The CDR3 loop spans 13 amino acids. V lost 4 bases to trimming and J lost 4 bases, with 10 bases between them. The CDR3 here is CASSSGESYGYTF. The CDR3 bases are TGTGCCAGCAGTTCCGGGGAGAGCTATGGCTACACCTTC.

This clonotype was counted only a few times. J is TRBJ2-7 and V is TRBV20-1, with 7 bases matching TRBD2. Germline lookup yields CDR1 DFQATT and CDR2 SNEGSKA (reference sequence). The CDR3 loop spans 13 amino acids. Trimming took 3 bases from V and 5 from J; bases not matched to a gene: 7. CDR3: CSASSAGLNEQYF. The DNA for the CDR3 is TGCAGTGCTAGTTCAGCGGGGCTTAACGAGCAGTACTTC.

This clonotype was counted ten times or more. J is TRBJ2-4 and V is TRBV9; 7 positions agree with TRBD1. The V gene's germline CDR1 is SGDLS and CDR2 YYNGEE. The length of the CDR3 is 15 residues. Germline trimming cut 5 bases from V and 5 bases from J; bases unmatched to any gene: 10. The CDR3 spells CASSPRGPSENIQYF. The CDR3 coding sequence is TGTGCCAGCAGTCCGAGGGGGCCCTCCGAAAACATTCAGTACTTC.